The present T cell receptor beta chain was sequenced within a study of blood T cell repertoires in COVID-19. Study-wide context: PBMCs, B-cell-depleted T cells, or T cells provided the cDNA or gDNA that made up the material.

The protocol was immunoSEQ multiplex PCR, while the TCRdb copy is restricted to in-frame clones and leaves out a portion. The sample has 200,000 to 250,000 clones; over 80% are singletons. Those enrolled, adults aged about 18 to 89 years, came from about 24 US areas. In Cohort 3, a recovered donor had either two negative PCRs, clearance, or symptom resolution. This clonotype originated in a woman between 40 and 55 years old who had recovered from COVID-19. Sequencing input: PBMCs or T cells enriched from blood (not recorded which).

DNA of the CDR3: TGTGCCAGTAGTACACCCCCGACAGGGGGCTCCTACAATGAGCAGTTCTTC. Translating gives CASSTPPTGGSYNEQFF. V usage is TRBV19 and J usage is TRBJ2-1, with 9 bases lining up with TRBD1. The ends lost 4 bases at V and 0 bases at J; junction bases unmatched: 7. CDR3 length equals 17 residues. Germline V lookup: CDR1 LNHDA, CDR2 SQIVND (reference sequence).